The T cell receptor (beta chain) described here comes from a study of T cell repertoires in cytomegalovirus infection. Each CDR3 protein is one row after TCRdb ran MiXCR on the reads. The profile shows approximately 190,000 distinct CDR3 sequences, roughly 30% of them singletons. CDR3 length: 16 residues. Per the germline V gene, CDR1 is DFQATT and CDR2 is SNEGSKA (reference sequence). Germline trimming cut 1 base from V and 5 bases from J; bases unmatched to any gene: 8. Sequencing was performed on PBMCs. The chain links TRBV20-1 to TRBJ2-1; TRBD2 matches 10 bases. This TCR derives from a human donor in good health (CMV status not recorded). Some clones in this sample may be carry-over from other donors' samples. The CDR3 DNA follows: TGCAGTGCTAGAGGGGCTAGCGGGGGCGGAAACAATGAGCAGTTCTTC. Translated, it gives CSARGASGGGNNEQFF.